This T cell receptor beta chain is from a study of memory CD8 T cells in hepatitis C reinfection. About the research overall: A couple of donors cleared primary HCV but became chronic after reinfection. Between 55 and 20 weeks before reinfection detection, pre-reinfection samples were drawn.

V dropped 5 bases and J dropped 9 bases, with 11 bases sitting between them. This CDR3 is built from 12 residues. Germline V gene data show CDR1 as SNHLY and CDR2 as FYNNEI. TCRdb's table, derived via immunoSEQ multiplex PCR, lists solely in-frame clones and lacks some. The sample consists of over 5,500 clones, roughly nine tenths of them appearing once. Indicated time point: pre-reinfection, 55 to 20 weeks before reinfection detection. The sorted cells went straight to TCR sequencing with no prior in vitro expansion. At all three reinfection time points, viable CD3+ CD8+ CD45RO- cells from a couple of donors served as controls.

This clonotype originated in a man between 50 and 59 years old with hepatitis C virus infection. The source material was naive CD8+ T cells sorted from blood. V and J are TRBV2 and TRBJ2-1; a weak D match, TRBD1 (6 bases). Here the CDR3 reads CASSPTGFEQFF. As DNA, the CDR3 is TGTGCCAGCAGTCCAACAGGGTTTGAGCAGTTCTTC.